The 27 T cell receptor beta chains below were found in one sample sequenced in a study of shared clonotypes between healthy human individuals. Some clones are missing from TCRdb's copy, which holds only in-frame ones; the method was immunoSEQ multiplex PCR. The sample contains 2 million to 3 million clones, around nine tenths of which appear only once. Material for sequencing was naive CD4+ T cells sorted from blood. The subset denotes: CD45RA+ positively selected. The receptor source for this set is a young man in good health.

This chain uses TRBV18 with TRBJ2-5, with 7 bases aligning to TRBD1. Germline CDR1 KGHSH, CDR2 LQKENI. This CDR3 spans 18 amino acids. V gave up 4 bases and J gave up 1 base; unmatched junction bases: 15. The CDR3 DNA is TGTGCCAGCTCACAACAAGGTGGCGCTAGGGGGCCCCAAGAGACCCAGTACTTC. Its protein product is CASSQQGGARGPQETQYF.

The chain recombines TRBV12-1 with TRBJ2-2. TRBV12-1 is a recognized pseudogene. There are 17 residues in the CDR3. CDR3 loop: CASSPPTTELGTGELFF. The CDR3 DNA follows: TGTGCCAGCAGCCCTCCCACAACCGAACTTGGGACCGGGGAGCTGTTTTTT.

The chain combines TRBV11-2 with TRBJ1-2; D is possibly TRBD1 (5 bases). The CDR3 is 15 residues long. V dropped 0 bases and J dropped 3 bases, with 11 bases sitting between them. Germline CDR1 and CDR2: SGHAT and FQNNGV. The CDR3 coding sequence is TGTGCCAGCAGCTTAGATCTGGGGCAGTACTATGGCTACACCTTC. Protein product: CASSLDLGQYYGYTF.

The J gene is TRBJ2-7, the V gene TRBV6-1; perhaps TRBD2 as D (6 bases). This CDR3 region has 15 residues. CDR1 is MNHNS and CDR2 is SASEGT in the germline V gene. The V end was cut by 1 base, the J end by 5 bases, with 15 bases between. The DNA of the CDR3 is TGTGCCAGCAGTGAAGTCGGGGGTAAGGGGAACGAGCAGTACTTC. It specifies CASSEVGGKGNEQYF.

The chain couples TRBV5-1 to TRBJ2-3; 12 bases agree with TRBD1. CDR1 is SGHRS and CDR2 is YFSETQ in the germline V gene. V lost 0 bases to trimming and J lost 6 bases; unmatched junction nucleotides: 5. This CDR3 comprises 16 residues. CDR3 in amino acids: CASSLEGQGATDTQYF. CDR3 nucleotides: TGCGCCAGCAGCTTGGAGGGACAGGGGGCAACCGATACGCAGTATTTT.

The chain uses TRBV30 and TRBJ2-5; maybe TRBD2 (5 bases). Germline lookup yields CDR1 GTSNPN and CDR2 SVGIG (reference sequence). V lost 2 bases and J lost 5, with 12 bases in between. This CDR3 has 13 amino acids. CDR3 region: CAWSRGGGETQYF. CDR3 nucleotide sequence: TGTGCCTGGAGTCGGGGTGGCGGCGAGACCCAGTACTTC.

This chain joins TRBV9 and TRBJ2-2, with D perhaps matching TRBD1 (6 bases). This CDR3 contains 17 residues. Trimming left V 3 bases short and J 0 bases short, with 15 bases between. Germline CDR1 SGDLS, CDR2 YYNGEE. The CDR3 reads CASSANPGATNTGELFF. In DNA, the CDR3 is TGTGCCAGCAGCGCGAACCCAGGGGCAACGAACACCGGGGAGCTGTTTTTT.

In this sample, this clone turned up once. V gene TRBV6-5 combines with J gene TRBJ1-5; 7 bases are shared with TRBD1. The trim removed 2 bases at V and 8 bases at J, leaving 6 bases unmatched. This CDR3 has 14 amino acids. Germline V gene data show CDR1 as MNHEY and CDR2 as SVGAGI. CDR3 sequence reads: CASSYLEGAKPQHF. In DNA form, the CDR3 reads TGTGCCAGCAGTTACCTGGAGGGGGCCAAGCCCCAGCATTTT.

The chain joins TRBV18 to TRBJ2-2, with D perhaps matching TRBD2 (7 bases). Trimming took 0 bases from V and 2 from J, leaving 13 bases between them. Germline values: CDR1 KGHSH, CDR2 LQKENI. The CDR3 covers 17 residues. DNA for the CDR3: TGTGCCAGCTCACCACCGGCTGCGGGGGCTAACACCGGGGAGCTGTTTTTT. It translates to CASSPPAAGANTGELFF.

The V call is TRBV10-3, the J call TRBJ2-7; 11 bases line up with TRBD2. The CDR3 sequence is 15 residues long. In germline, CDR1 is ENHRY, CDR2 SYGVKD. Trimming took 3 bases from V and 3 from J; bases not matched to a gene: 4. The CDR3 DNA reads as TGTGCCATCAGTGAAGGACTAGCGGGTTACTACGAGCAGTACTTC. This translates into CAISEGLAGYYEQYF.

This chain links TRBV5-6 with TRBJ1-2; D is possibly TRBD1 (5 bases). V was cut by 4 bases and J by 4 bases, with 11 bases left in between. There are 13 residues in the CDR3. Per germline, CDR1 SGHDT and CDR2 YYEEEE. For the CDR3, the DNA is TGTGCCAGCAGCCTCAGGGACCGCTATGGCTACACCTTC. Protein sequence: CASSLRDRYGYTF.

Concerning this clone itself: Other DNA sequences of this sample code for an identical CDR3. V and J are TRBV7-3 and TRBJ2-7, with D perhaps TRBD2 (6 bases). The ends were cut back, 5 bases at V and 4 bases at J, with 12 bases in the middle. Germline-derived CDR1 and CDR2 are SGHTA and FQGTGA. The CDR3 is 13 amino acids. Here the CDR3 reads CASSLSGGYEQYF. DNA for the CDR3: TGTGCCAGCAGCCTCTCTGGGGGGTACGAGCAGTACTTC.

V is TRBV19 and J is TRBJ2-7; perhaps D is TRBD1 or TRBD2 (5 bases each). V lost 8 bases, J lost 6 bases, and 20 bases lay in between. CDR1 is LNHDA and CDR2 is SQIVND in the germline V gene (reference sequence). The CDR3 length is 14 residues. CDR3 DNA: TGTGCCAGTTCGGAATACAGACGGGGCATCGAGCAGTACTTC. Translation gives CASSEYRRGIEQYF.

The chain employs TRBV5-1 and TRBJ2-3, with TRBD2 identical over 7 bases. With 3 bases clipped from V and 3 bases from J, the junction kept 4 bases outside the gene matches. CDR1 SGHRS and CDR2 YFSETQ come from the germline V gene. This CDR3 has 14 residues. This CDR3 is CASSSAGTTDTQYF. The CDR3 DNA follows: TGCGCCAGCAGCTCAGCGGGGACTACAGATACGCAGTATTTT.

In its sample, this clone was seen a few times. The chain links TRBV30 to TRBJ1-1; perhaps TRBD1 as D (6 bases). Trimming removed 2 bases at V and 4 bases at J, with 11 bases between. The CDR3 sequence is 13 residues long. The germline V gene has CDR1 GTSNPN and CDR2 SVGIG (reference sequence). This CDR3 is CAWSRRGGTEAFF. In DNA form, the CDR3 reads TGTGCCTGGAGTCGCAGGGGAGGCACTGAAGCTTTCTTT.

This chain connects TRBV14 to TRBJ2-2, with TRBD2 identical over 8 bases. The ends lost 2 bases at V and 8 bases at J; junction bases unmatched: 1. Germline CDR1 SGHDN, CDR2 FVKESK. The CDR3 contains 13 residues. The CDR3 DNA reads TGTGCCAGCAGCCAAAGACTAGCGGGGGAGCTGTTTTTT. Translated, it gives CASSQRLAGELFF.

This clone appeared once. This chain joins TRBV30 and TRBJ2-3, with a possible D match to TRBD2 (7 bases). Trimming cost V 2 bases and J 2 bases, with 14 bases left between them. In germline, CDR1 is GTSNPN, CDR2 SVGIG (reference sequence). There are 15 residues in the CDR3. This chain's CDR3 is CAWSWWGGPTDTQYF. In DNA form, the CDR3 reads TGTGCCTGGAGTTGGTGGGGGGGCCCCACAGATACGCAGTATTTT. The whole variable domain, remainder taken from reference TRBV30 and TRBJ2-3, is SQTIHQWPATLVQPVGSPLSLECTVEGTSNPNLYWYRQAAGRGLQLLFYSVGIGQISSEVPQNLSASRPQDRQFILSSKKLLLSDSGFYLCAWSWWGGPTDTQYFGPGTRLTVL.

Remarks on this clone: Other DNA sequences from this sample encode an identical CDR3 as well. This chain uses TRBV5-4 with TRBJ1-4; no reliable D call. V gave up 0 bases and J gave up 3 bases, with 3 bases separating them. The germline CDR1 and CDR2 sequences are SGHNT and YYREEE (reference sequence). The CDR3 runs to 13 residues. The CDR3 nucleotides are TGTGCCAGCAGCTTGGGGTCTAATGAAAAACTGTTTTTT. Protein: CASSLGSNEKLFF.

This chain uses TRBV5-6 with TRBJ1-5; maybe TRBD1 (6 bases). Germline values: CDR1 SGHDT, CDR2 YYEEEE. The germline V and J ends were trimmed by 0 bases and 3 bases, with 13 bases remaining between them. This CDR3 contains 16 residues. This CDR3 is CASSLAGGGANQPQHF. The CDR3 DNA follows: TGTGCCAGCAGCTTGGCCGGAGGGGGGGCCAATCAGCCCCAGCATTTT.

This chain joins TRBV2 and TRBJ2-3; D could derive from TRBD1 or TRBD2 (5 bases each). Trimming shortened V by 8 bases and J by 2 bases, and 17 bases separated the two germline ends. The length of the CDR3 is 15 residues. Looked up from germline, CDR1 is SNHLY and CDR2 is FYNNEI. The CDR3 here is CASGGYNPDTDTQYF. Written as DNA, the CDR3 is TGTGCCAGCGGGGGATACAATCCCGACACAGATACGCAGTATTTT.

The chain uses TRBV11-2 and TRBJ1-5; D gene unclear. This CDR3 contains 15 residues. Germline V gene lookup returns CDR1 SGHAT and CDR2 FQNNGV. The V end lost 0 bases, the J end lost 3 bases, and 9 bases lay between the germline ends. CDR3 sequence: CASSLDFGPNQPQHF. CDR3 sequence (DNA): TGTGCCAGCAGCTTAGATTTCGGGCCCAATCAGCCCCAGCATTTT.

The V call is TRBV10-3, the J call TRBJ1-5, with a weak D call TRBD1 (6 bases). This CDR3 is 16 amino acids long. V gave up 0 bases and J gave up 2 bases, with 11 bases separating them. Germline CDR1 is ENHRY and CDR2 is SYGVKD. This CDR3 reads CAISESRGSGNQPQHF. CDR3 nucleotide sequence: TGTGCCATCAGTGAGTCCAGGGGATCGGGCAATCAGCCCCAGCATTTT.

With regard to this clone: Other DNA variants within this sample encode the same CDR3. This chain links TRBV7-2 with TRBJ2-4; D is possibly TRBD1 (6 bases). V dropped 1 base and J dropped 0 bases, with 10 bases sitting between them. This CDR3 is 16 amino acids long. The germline CDR1 and CDR2 sequences are SGHTA and FQGNSA. The DNA for the CDR3 is TGTGCCAGCAGCTTAGTTGGACAGTTAGCCAAAAACATTCAGTACTTC. It codes for CASSLVGQLAKNIQYF.

The rearrangement joins TRBV19 to TRBJ2-5; TRBD1 matches at 7 bases. The J segment lost 1 base and the V segment lost 1 base, leaving 3 bases of the junction unmatched. The CDR3 length is 15 residues. Germline values: CDR1 LNHDA, CDR2 SQIVND (reference sequence). The CDR3 sequence: CASSIARTGQETQYF. Here the CDR3 DNA reads TGTGCCAGTAGTATAGCCAGGACAGGCCAAGAGACCCAGTACTTC.

The rearrangement joins TRBV6-1 to TRBJ1-2, with 7 bases matching TRBD1. J gave up 7 bases and V 6 bases, and 11 bases lay outside the gene matches. This CDR3 region has 14 residues. Germline V gene lookup returns CDR1 MNHNS and CDR2 SASEGT. This CDR3 is CASRPTTGVGGYTF. Written as DNA, the CDR3 is TGTGCCAGCAGGCCTACAACAGGGGTGGGTGGCTACACCTTC.

The V and J genes are TRBV30 and TRBJ2-5, with a possible D match to TRBD2 (7 bases). The V gene lost 3 bases and the J gene lost 4 bases, with 18 bases spanning the gap. CDR3 length: 15 amino acids. The germline gives CDR1 GTSNPN, CDR2 SVGIG (reference sequence). The CDR3 loop is CAWRVKGGGGETQYF. CDR3 sequence (DNA): TGTGCCTGGAGGGTCAAAGGGGGGGGAGGAGAGACCCAGTACTTC.

The chain is built from TRBV5-4 and TRBJ2-7, with 9 bases that match TRBD1. CDR3 length equals 16 residues. V shed 4 bases and J 1 base; nucleotides not matched to a gene: 9. The germline V gene encodes CDR1 SGHNT and CDR2 YYREEE (reference sequence). In nucleotides, the CDR3 is TGTGCCAGCAGCGCGATGGGACAGGGAGTTTCCTACGAGCAGTACTTC. Protein product: CASSAMGQGVSYEQYF.